Presented here are 16 T cell receptor beta chains from one specimen sequenced in a study of blood T cell repertoires in COVID-19 (dated by TCRdb to the early 2020s). Library preparation employed the immunoSEQ multiplex PCR assay. TCRdb's version of the immuneACCESS table is confined to in-frame rearrangements and falls short of the full clone set. An unresolved V gene accounts for under half of the shortfall where checked; the remainder is of unknown origin. This sample has 250,000 to 350,000 clones in its table, and around 90% of those were observed once. In total, the top ten clones hold around 10% of the sample. Material for sequencing was PBMCs or T cells enriched from blood (not recorded which). The source is a woman younger than 30 who had recovered from COVID-19.

This rearrangement joins TRBV7-3 to TRBJ1-2; TRBD1 agrees at 10 bases. Trimming removed 5 bases from V and 5 bases from J; junction bases left unmatched: 2. This CDR3 comprises 13 residues. The germline CDR1 and CDR2 sequences are SGHTA and FQGTGA. CDR3 nucleotide sequence: TGTGCCAGCAGCCAGGACAGGGGGTATGGCTACACCTTC. Protein: CASSQDRGYGYTF.

The chain links TRBV12-5 to TRBJ2-1; possible D gene TRBD2, 6 bases. The CDR3 contains 14 residues. V dropped 5 bases and J dropped 11 bases, with 19 bases sitting between them. Germline lookup yields CDR1 LGHNT and CDR2 FRNRAP. CDR3 region: CASGPRAGPLQQFF. The CDR3 coding sequence is TGTGCTAGTGGTCCCCGCGCGGGGCCCTTACAGCAGTTCTTC.

V usage is TRBV6-5 and J usage is TRBJ1-1; TRBD1 might be the D (6 bases). CDR3 length equals 13 residues. With 6 bases removed from V and 4 bases from J, the gap between germline ends came to 12 bases. Germline assignment: CDR1 MNHEY and CDR2 SVGAGI. This CDR3 reads CASRPNRATEAFF. CDR3 sequence (DNA): TGTGCCAGCAGACCAAACAGGGCCACTGAAGCTTTCTTT.

V is TRBV30 and J is TRBJ2-5; TRBD2 aligns across 7 bases. Germline values: CDR1 GTSNPN, CDR2 SVGIG (reference sequence). V lost 5 bases to trimming and J lost 7 bases; unmatched junction nucleotides: 4. CDR3 size: 11 residues. The CDR3 here is CAWFGGGTQYF. The CDR3 DNA sequence: TGTGCCTGGTTTGGGGGGGGGACCCAGTACTTC.

The gene calls are TRBV28 and TRBJ1-2, with D possibly matching TRBD1 (6 bases). Germline-derived CDR1 and CDR2 are MDHEN and SYDVKM. V was pared by 8 bases and J by 0 bases, with 13 bases between. This CDR3 is 14 amino acids long. The CDR3 bases are TGTGCCAGCGTTGCGGCAGGGGCTAACTATGGCTACACCTTC. This sequence encodes CASVAAGANYGYTF.

This clone is a singleton in its sample. The genes are TRBV20-1 and TRBJ1-2; D not resolved. CDR1 is DFQATT and CDR2 is SNEGSKA in the germline V gene (reference sequence). CDR3 length: 11 residues. The V end lost 6 bases, the J end lost 5 bases, and 10 bases lay between the germline ends. The CDR3 DNA reads TGCAGTGCGACAAGAGCTTATGGCTACACCTTC. Its protein product is CSATRAYGYTF.

In this sample, this clone turned up a few times. The chain couples TRBV7-2 to TRBJ1-4, with D maybe TRBD1 (6 bases). With 1 base removed from V and 7 bases from J, the gap between germline ends came to 13 bases. The CDR3 is made up of 15 amino acids. From germline, CDR1 is SGHTA and CDR2 FQGNSA. The CDR3 region is CASSLGGPYIEKLFF. The CDR3 nucleotides are TGTGCCAGCAGCTTAGGGGGGCCTTATATTGAAAAACTGTTTTTT.

V gene TRBV7-3 combines with J gene TRBJ2-2; TRBD2 agrees at 14 bases. Germline assignment: CDR1 SGHTA and CDR2 FQGTGA. This CDR3 has 17 residues. The trim removed 5 bases at V and 6 bases at J, leaving 8 bases unmatched. This CDR3 is CASSPTGLAGDPGELFF. As DNA, the CDR3 is TGTGCCAGCAGCCCCACGGGACTAGCGGGAGACCCCGGGGAGCTGTTTTTT.

The V and J genes are TRBV29-1 and TRBJ1-4; 9 bases fit TRBD1. The CDR3 covers 13 residues. CDR1 and CDR2 (germline): SQVTM, ANQGSEA. V lost 6 bases to trimming and J lost 5 bases; unmatched junction nucleotides: 4. The CDR3 region is CSVAGTGNEKLFF. CDR3 DNA sequence: TGCAGCGTAGCCGGGACAGGGAATGAAAAACTGTTTTTT.

The chain is built from TRBV6-2 or TRBV6-3 and TRBJ2-6; weak D call: TRBD1 (5 bases). Trimming took 5 bases from V and 4 from J, leaving 12 bases between them. Germline-derived CDR1 and CDR2 are MNHEY and SVGEGT. The CDR3 has 15 amino acids. Here the CDR3 reads CASSDSLLGANVLTF. The CDR3 DNA sequence: TGTGCCAGCAGTGACAGTTTGCTCGGGGCCAACGTCCTGACTTTC.

V usage is TRBV6-1 and J usage is TRBJ1-2; the match to TRBD1 covers 8 bases. Germline CDR1 and CDR2: MNHNS and SASEGT. This CDR3 contains 16 residues. J gave up 6 bases and V 2 bases, and 11 bases lay outside the gene matches. This chain's CDR3 is CASSEPGQGKEDGYTF. The DNA of the CDR3 is TGTGCCAGCAGTGAACCCGGACAGGGAAAAGAAGATGGCTACACCTTC.

The chain employs TRBV14 and TRBJ1-1, with no clear D. CDR1 is SGHDN, CDR2 FVKESK, per germline. V shed 7 bases and J shed 0 bases, with 9 bases lying between them. The CDR3 covers 13 residues. The CDR3 DNA reads TGTGCCAGCACCCCACTGATGAACACTGAAGCTTTCTTT. It codes for CASTPLMNTEAFF.

This clone is a singleton in its sample. The chain has TRBV6-5 and TRBJ1-2; tentatively, D is TRBD1 (6 bases). Trimming removed 6 bases at V and 8 bases at J, with 22 bases between. This CDR3 has 15 amino acids. Per germline, CDR1 MNHEY and CDR2 SVGAGI. The CDR3 region has the DNA TGTGCCAGCAGCCCCACGGGGGGGCGGGCACGGGGCTACACCTTC. It is translated as CASSPTGGRARGYTF.

The chain combines TRBV5-1 with TRBJ1-5; 10 bases align to TRBD1. V shed 4 bases, J shed 2 bases, and the junction held 6 bases outside the gene matches. Germline V gene sequence: CDR1 SGHRS, CDR2 YFSETQ. CDR3 length: 16 amino acids. As DNA, the CDR3 is TGCGCCAGCAGCCCCGGGACAGGGGTGGGCAATCAGCCCCAGCATTTT. Translation gives CASSPGTGVGNQPQHF.

The rearrangement joins TRBV4-3 to TRBJ2-3, with 10 bases lining up with TRBD2. Germline trimming cut 2 bases from V and 2 bases from J; bases unmatched to any gene: 4. The germline V gene has CDR1 LGHNA and CDR2 YSLEER. This CDR3 spans 16 amino acids. Here the CDR3 reads CASSQRSGGTTDTQYF. CDR3 in DNA: TGCGCCAGCAGCCAACGTAGCGGGGGGACCACAGATACGCAGTATTTT.

The chain's CDR3 is CASRLQGSTGELFF. The CDR3 DNA is TGTGCCAGCAGACTACAGGGGAGCACCGGGGAGCTGTTTTTT. J is TRBJ2-2 and V is TRBV28, with 7 bases matching TRBD1. After removal of 6 bases from V and 4 bases from J, the junction contained 5 bases not matched to a gene. This CDR3 is built from 14 residues. The germline V gene has CDR1 MDHEN and CDR2 SYDVKM. Variable domain in full (rest from reference TRBV28 and TRBJ2-2): DVKVTQSSRYLVKRTGEKVFLECVQDMDHENMFWYRQDPGLGLRLIYFSYDVKMKEKGDIPEGYSVSREKKERFSLILESASTNQTSMYLCASRLQGSTGELFFGEGSRLTVL.